This T cell receptor (beta chain) appears in the sequencing data of a study of T cells in tuberculosis (dated by TCRdb to 2017 to 2018). With respect to the entire study: The study combined CD1B tetramers and high-throughput TCR immunosequencing to characterize T cells specific for the mycobacterial lipid antigen glucose monomycolate (GMM). A South African clinical cohort compared IGRA-negative adolescents, IGRA-positive adolescents with latent tuberculosis and adults with active tuberculosis, over eight per group. Active tuberculosis patient PBMC were archived before or within 7 days of starting standard anti-tuberculosis treatment. The paper as a whole reports these results and caveats: The smaller NN-distances in active tuberculosis patients were driven in part by shorter CDR3-alpha lengths, while the difference seen for TCR-beta was not statistically significant. Clinical samples were selected based on which cryopreserved specimens were available, and the active tuberculosis cases were adults whereas the controls were adolescents. With the diverse GMM-specific repertoire as input, a classifier achieved around 90% accuracy (AUROC about 0.9), whereas GEM motif frequencies as input gave approximately 70% accuracy. Smaller mean NN-distances to GMM-specific TCRs were observed in active tuberculosis TCR-alpha repertoires than in IGRA-negative controls, suggesting clonal expansion of GMM-specific TCRs.

Deletion took 5 bases off V and 0 bases off J, with a span of 11 bases between the germline ends. From its cysteine to its phenylalanine, the CDR3 spans 15 amino acids. The sequence is cut down to CDR3 DNA, 45 bases in frame from base 1. CDR1 is given as LNHDA and CDR2 as SQIVND, both from the germline V gene (reference sequence). The immunoSEQ multiplex PCR assay was used to generate TCR libraries, with TCR-beta and/or TCR-alpha/delta assays applied to each sample. The amplified TCR libraries were sequenced using the Illumina high-throughput platform. The authors processed their data as follows. Clustering and dimensionality reduction were performed using pairwise TCRdist distances among GMM-specific receptors from ex vivo sorted or in vitro expanded T cells. Each clinical repertoire was assigned a mean NN-distance score, defined as the average TCRdist to the nearest 10% of tetramer-positive reference sequences. GEM TCR motif frequency was calculated as the fraction of unique TCRs that matched known GEM sequences in V/J usage and CDR3 length. Linear discriminant analysis with leave-one-out cross-validation, implemented in scikit-learn, was used to classify active tuberculosis. TCRdb obtained this table from immuneACCESS and retained in-frame rearrangements with V and J assigned. These tables miss some clones; where compared with another copy, unresolved V genes account for less than half of the shortfall, and the remainder is unexplained. D and trimming come from the DNA, and the V and J calls and clone size come from that table. Across this sample there are over 30,000 clones, with 87% seen only once. Of the sample, 5.4% is held by the ten largest clones.

A word on this clone: Its recognized antigen is unknown. No much larger clone is present one base from it, and per-base qualities are unavailable.

The time point label, read with the paper, signifies: new active TB diagnosis, blood taken before or within 7 days of starting treatment. The patients with active tuberculosis were newly diagnosed, HIV-seronegative South African adults aged 18 years or older. Confirmation of active tuberculosis was obtained by positive sputum smear microscopy and/or positive M. tuberculosis culture. Immunosequencing of unsorted cryopreserved PBMC covered, on average, around 100,000 T cells per clinical donor. The chain is made from TRBV19 and TRBJ1-5; a confident D gene designation cannot be given. The receptor's source is an adult with tuberculosis. The material sequenced was PBMCs, taken at tuberculosis diagnosis. The CDR3 loop reads CASSWSAYSNQPQHF. The DNA is as follows: TGTGCCAGTAGTTGGAGCGCCTATAGCAATCAGCCCCAGCATTTT.